This is a list of T cell receptor beta chains from one sample in a study of beta chain features in type 1 diabetes. Sequencing used immunoSEQ multiplex PCR; TCRdb keeps in-frame clones, though not all of them. The table lists a few hundred thousand clones, approximately 9.9% of them singletons. Sequenced: naive CD4+ T cells from blood. These TCRs come from a woman in her twenties or thirties in good health. Each CDR3 is given with its conserved first and last residue. The D gene is left open where the match is weak. Clone size is not always given. Where it is, it says once, few, many or a class for expanded clones.

j_call	cdr3_length	clone_size	d_call	v_call	cdr3_nt	cdr3_aa
TRBJ2-7	16	few	TRBD2	TRBV10-3	TGTGCCATCAGTGAGCCAACTAGCGGGAGCTCCTACGAGCAGTACTTC	CAISEPTSGSSYEQYF
TRBJ1-1	14	few	-	TRBV7-2	TGTGCCAGCAGCTTAGCCCAGGGCGTAAGGGAAGCTTTCTTT	CASSLAQGVREAFF
TRBJ2-3	16	-	TRBD1	TRBV7-2	TGTGCCAGCAGCAGGCAAGGACAGGGGAGCACAGATACGCAGTATTTT	CASSRQGQGSTDTQYF
TRBJ1-2	15	-	TRBD1	TRBV13	TGTGCCAGCAGCTTAGGGGACAGGGGTAACTATGGCTACACCTTC	CASSLGDRGNYGYTF
TRBJ1-2	14	-	TRBD1	TRBV7-2	TGTGCCAGCAGCCGGACAGGGTCTAACTATGGCTACACCTTC	CASSRTGSNYGYTF
TRBJ2-1	16	few	TRBD2	TRBV10-3	TGTGCCATCAGTGCGGCCGCCGGGACTAGCGACAATGAGCAGTTCTTC	CAISAAAGTSDNEQFF
TRBJ2-3	14	-	TRBD2	TRBV28	TGTGCCAGCAGTTCGGGAGGCATCACAGATACGCAGTATTTT	CASSSGGITDTQYF
TRBJ2-1	16	-	-	TRBV7-2	TGTGCCAGCAGCTTAGGGACGGGGAGTTCCTACAATGAGCAGTTCTTC	CASSLGTGSSYNEQFF
TRBJ2-7	13	-	TRBD2	TRBV18	TGTGCCAGCTCGGTCGGACTAGGAAACGAGCAGTACTTC	CASSVGLGNEQYF
TRBJ2-1	18	few	TRBD2	TRBV5-1	TGCGCCAGCAGCTCGGGTGGGACTAGCGACGCCTCCTACAATGAGCAGTTCTTC	CASSSGGTSDASYNEQFF
TRBJ1-2	13	-	TRBD1	TRBV5-4	TGTGCCAGCAGCCCGGGACAGGGAACGAACTACACCTTC	CASSPGQGTNYTF
TRBJ2-2	13	-	TRBD1	TRBV29-1	TGCAGCGTTAGACAGGGCCACACCGGGGAGCTGTTTTTT	CSVRQGHTGELFF
TRBJ2-3	19	few	-	TRBV7-2	TGTGCCAGCAGCTTATTTATCGGGGGACCTGGATTGGGTACAGATACGCAGTATTTT	CASSLFIGGPGLGTDTQYF
TRBJ1-5	17	once	-	TRBV28	TGTGCCAGCAGTTTAGGAGGGATGCAGGTGAGCAATCAGCCCCAGCATTTT	CASSLGGMQVSNQPQHF
TRBJ2-5	14	few	-	TRBV11-2	TGTGCCAGCAGCGCCGAGGTCCTCCAAGAGACCCAGTACTTC	CASSAEVLQETQYF
TRBJ2-7	17	-	-	TRBV4-2	TGTGCCAGCAGCCTGGGCACTAGGTCGAGGATCTCCTACGAGCAGTACTTC	CASSLGTRSRISYEQYF
TRBJ2-3	15	-	TRBD2	TRBV18	TGTGCCAGCTCACCAGGACTAGCGGGCACAGATACGCAGTATTTT	CASSPGLAGTDTQYF
TRBJ2-5	14	-	-	TRBV2	TGTGCCAGCAGTGCTCAGGGGCTCGAAGAGACCCAGTACTTC	CASSAQGLEETQYF
TRBJ2-7	16	-	TRBD2	TRBV7-2	TGTGCCAGCAGCTCCCGCCTAGCGGGTATCTCCTACGAGCAGTACTTC	CASSSRLAGISYEQYF
TRBJ2-7	17	-	-	TRBV4-2	TGTGCCAGCAGCCAAGTAGCCTCAGGGCGCAAGGGCTACGAGCAGTACTTC	CASSQVASGRKGYEQYF
TRBJ2-7	12	-	-	TRBV6-5	TGTGCCAGCAGAAGACAAAGCTACGAGCAGTACTTC	CASRRQSYEQYF
TRBJ2-6	15	few	TRBD1	TRBV2	TGTGCCAGCCGCTACGGGACAGCTGGGGCCAACGTCCTGACTTTC	CASRYGTAGANVLTF
TRBJ1-5	17	-	-	TRBV15	TGTGCCACCAGCAGAGATCAGGGAACCTATAGCAATCAGCCCCAGCATTTT	CATSRDQGTYSNQPQHF
TRBJ1-2	14	few	-	TRBV30	TGTGCCTGGAGGTCGGGGGGACGGCTCTATGGCTACACCTTC	CAWRSGGRLYGYTF
TRBJ2-5	14	few	TRBD1	TRBV5-1	TGCGCCAGCAGGACGCCAGGGGGCCTAGAGACCCAGTACTTC	CASRTPGGLETQYF
TRBJ1-3	16	few	TRBD1	TRBV27	TGTGCCAGCAGTAGAGGACAGGGCCTTTCTGGAAACACCATATATTTT	CASSRGQGLSGNTIYF
TRBJ2-5	16	few	TRBD2	TRBV7-2	TGTGCCAGCAGCTTCGCTAGCGGGAGGATGCAAGAGACCCAGTACTTC	CASSFASGRMQETQYF
TRBJ1-2	15	few	-	TRBV25-1	TGTGCCAGCAGTGAGGACCATACAGGGAACTATGGCTACACCTTC	CASSEDHTGNYGYTF
TRBJ2-7	16	few	TRBD2	TRBV4-3	TGCGCCAGCAGCCAGACACGACTAGCGGGAGTCTACGAGCAGTACTTC	CASSQTRLAGVYEQYF
TRBJ2-3	17	-	TRBD2	TRBV11-3	TGTGCCAGCAGCTTCCATAGCGGGAGGGCCGGTGTAGATACGCAGTATTTT	CASSFHSGRAGVDTQYF
TRBJ2-3	16	few	-	TRBV7-2	TGTGCCAGCAGCTCCCAACGGACTCATAGCACAGATACGCAGTATTTT	CASSSQRTHSTDTQYF
TRBJ2-5	15	few	-	TRBV5-1	TGCGCCAGCAGCTTGGTCTCAGGGAAGAGGGAGACCCAGTACTTC	CASSLVSGKRETQYF
TRBJ2-5	15	-	-	TRBV7-2	TGTGCCAGCAGCTTATGGAGGAGGGACCAAGAGACCCAGTACTTC	CASSLWRRDQETQYF
TRBJ2-1	18	-	-	TRBV5-4	TGTGCCAGCAGCTCGGGAGTATGGGGGAACAGCTTTTACAATGAGCAGTTCTTC	CASSSGVWGNSFYNEQFF
TRBJ1-4	14	-	-	TRBV18	TGTGCCAGCTCACCGGGACACACTAATGAAAAACTGTTTTTT	CASSPGHTNEKLFF
TRBJ1-2	15	few	-	TRBV18	TGTGCCAGCTCACCATCCCAGGGTAAAAAAGATGGCTACACCTTC	CASSPSQGKKDGYTF
TRBJ1-2	17	once	TRBD1	TRBV2	TGTGCCAGCAGCGTAACCGGGACAGGGGAAAATAACTATGGCTACACCTTC	CASSVTGTGENNYGYTF
TRBJ2-1	15	few	TRBD2	TRBV30	TGTGCCTGGAGTTCTACTAGCGGGCCCAACAATGAGCAGTTCTTC	CAWSSTSGPNNEQFF
TRBJ2-1	16	-	TRBD2	TRBV5-4	TGTGCCAGCAGCCCGGGAGGGACTAGCGGGAGGGCAAGGCAGTTCTTC	CASSPGGTSGRARQFF
TRBJ1-4	13	-	-	TRBV6-5	TGTGCCAGCTCACGGACAGTTAATGAAAAACTGTTTTTT	CASSRTVNEKLFF
TRBJ2-2	15	few	TRBD2	TRBV7-2	TGTGCCAGCCGACCCCTTGGCGGGAGGGTAGGGGAGCTGTTTTTT	CASRPLGGRVGELFF
TRBJ2-7	14	few	TRBD1	TRBV10-3	TGTGCCATCAGAACCGGGACAGAAGCCTACGAGCAGTACTTC	CAIRTGTEAYEQYF
TRBJ1-1	13	few	TRBD1	TRBV25-1	TGTGCCAGCAGTGATGCCGGACAGGATGAAGCTTTCTTT	CASSDAGQDEAFF
TRBJ2-5	13	few	TRBD1	TRBV18	TGTGCCAGCTCACGAGGGACAGGAGAGACCCAGTACTTC	CASSRGTGETQYF
TRBJ1-2	14	-	-	TRBV5-1	TGCGCCAGCAGCTTGGGCAGGGGCAACTATGGCTACACCTTC	CASSLGRGNYGYTF
TRBJ1-4	13	few	-	TRBV6-6	TGTGCCAGCAGCCGGTCAACTAATGAAAAACTGTTTTTT	CASSRSTNEKLFF
TRBJ2-1	20	-	TRBD2	TRBV7-2	TGTGCCAGCAGCTTAGCCCTGGGACTAGCGGGCCCTCTCAGGGACAATGAGCAGTTCTTC	CASSLALGLAGPLRDNEQFF
TRBJ2-7	15	-	-	TRBV9	TGTGCCAGCAGCAGACACGCCGACAGGAGCTACGAGCAGTACTTC	CASSRHADRSYEQYF
TRBJ2-7	12	-	-	TRBV30	TGTGCCGGAGCGGACAGCTCCTACGAGCAGTACTTC	CAGADSSYEQYF
TRBJ1-5	13	-	-	TRBV28	TGTGCCAGCAGTTGGGCCCCCAATCAGCCCCAGCATTTT	CASSWAPNQPQHF
TRBJ1-4	13	-	-	TRBV30	TGTGCCTGGAGTCCCAGGGAGGATGAAAAACTGTTTTTT	CAWSPREDEKLFF
TRBJ2-3	12	-	-	TRBV2	TGTGCCAGCAGTGCCAGGATTAATACGCAGTATTTT	CASSARINTQYF
TRBJ2-3	14	few	-	TRBV10-3	TGTGCCATCAGTGCATCTCTAGATGGAGATACGCAGTATTTT	CAISASLDGDTQYF
TRBJ1-2	15	-	TRBD1	TRBV5-1	TGCGCCAGCAGCTCCCGACAGGGGGCTAACTATGGCTACACCTTC	CASSSRQGANYGYTF